The T cell receptor (beta chain) under discussion was sequenced for a study of blood T cell repertoires in COVID-19. At the level of the study: Donors in the United States, Italy and Spain gave samples during acute or convalescent COVID-19. Sources were T cells, B-cell-depleted T cells, or PBMCs; the material itself was cDNA or gDNA.

Patients at the Seattle site were enrolled during active infection and followed longitudinally. CDR3 size: 15 residues. Germline CDR1 SGDLS, CDR2 YYNGEE. V gave up 4 bases and J gave up 4 bases, with 17 bases separating them. Per the study methods: From reference gene primer amplification, estimates of nucleated cell counts were derived. The method was immunoSEQ multiplex PCR; TCRdb's version includes in-frame clones alone and lacks a portion of them. That table gives V, J and clone size, and the DNA gave D and trimming. The table has roughly 300,000 clones, approximately 93% seen once. The sequenced material came from peripheral blood. The chain joins TRBV9 to TRBJ1-1; D perhaps matches TRBD1 (6 bases). The sequence derives from a woman in her 30s with COVID-19, enrolled during active disease. The CDR3 spells CASSPQQGLGTEAFF. CDR3 coding DNA: TGTGCCAGCAGCCCACAACAGGGCCTGGGCACTGAAGCTTTCTTT.